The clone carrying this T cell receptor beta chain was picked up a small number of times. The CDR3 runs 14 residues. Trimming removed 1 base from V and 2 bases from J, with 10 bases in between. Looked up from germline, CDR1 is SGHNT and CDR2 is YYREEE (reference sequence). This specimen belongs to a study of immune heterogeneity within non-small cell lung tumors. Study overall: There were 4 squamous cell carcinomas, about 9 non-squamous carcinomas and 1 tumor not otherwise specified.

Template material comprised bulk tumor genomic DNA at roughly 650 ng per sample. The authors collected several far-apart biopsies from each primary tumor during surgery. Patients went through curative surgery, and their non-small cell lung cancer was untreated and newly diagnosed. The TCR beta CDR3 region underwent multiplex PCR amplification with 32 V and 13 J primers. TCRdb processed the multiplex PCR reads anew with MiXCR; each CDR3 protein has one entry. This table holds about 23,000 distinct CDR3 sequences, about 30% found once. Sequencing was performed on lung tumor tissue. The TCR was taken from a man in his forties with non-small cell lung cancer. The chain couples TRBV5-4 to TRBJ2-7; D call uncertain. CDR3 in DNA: TGTGCCAGCAGCTTGAAGCAAACCACCTACGAGCAGTACTTC. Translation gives CASSLKQTTYEQYF.